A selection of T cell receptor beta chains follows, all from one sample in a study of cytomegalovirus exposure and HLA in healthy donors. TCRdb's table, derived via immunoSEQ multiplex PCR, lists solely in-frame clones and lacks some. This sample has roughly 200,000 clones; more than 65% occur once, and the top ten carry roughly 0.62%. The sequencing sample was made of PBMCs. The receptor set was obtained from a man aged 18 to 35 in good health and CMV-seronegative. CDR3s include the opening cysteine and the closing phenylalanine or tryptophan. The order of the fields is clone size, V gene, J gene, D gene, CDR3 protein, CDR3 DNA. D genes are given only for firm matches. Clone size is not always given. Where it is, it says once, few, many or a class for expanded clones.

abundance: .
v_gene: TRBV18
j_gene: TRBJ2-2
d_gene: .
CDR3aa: CASSDSYGGELFF
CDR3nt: TGTGCCAGCTCCGACAGTTACGGCGGGGAGCTGTTTTTT

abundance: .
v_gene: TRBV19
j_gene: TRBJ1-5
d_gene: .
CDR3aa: CASSTQGNQPQHF
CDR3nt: TGTGCCAGTAGTACACAGGGAAATCAGCCCCAGCATTTT

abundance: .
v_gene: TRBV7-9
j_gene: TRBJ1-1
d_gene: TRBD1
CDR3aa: CSSSLSYDRATEAFF
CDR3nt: TGTTCCAGCAGCTTGTCCTACGACAGGGCGACTGAAGCTTTCTTT

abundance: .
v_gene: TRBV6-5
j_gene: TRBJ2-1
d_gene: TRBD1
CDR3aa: CASSYTSRQGKNEQFF
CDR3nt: TGTGCCAGCAGTTACACCTCCCGACAGGGGAAGAATGAGCAGTTCTTC

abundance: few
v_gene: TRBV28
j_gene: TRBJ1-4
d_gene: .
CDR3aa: CASSLAPTATNEKLFF
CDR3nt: TGTGCCAGCAGTTTGGCCCCCACAGCAACTAATGAAAAACTGTTTTTT

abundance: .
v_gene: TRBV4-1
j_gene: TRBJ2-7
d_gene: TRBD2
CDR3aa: CASSQALAGDYEQYF
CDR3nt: TGCGCCAGCAGCCAAGCTCTAGCGGGAGACTACGAGCAGTACTTC

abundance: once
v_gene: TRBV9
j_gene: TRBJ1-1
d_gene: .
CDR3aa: CASSVEGSATEAFF
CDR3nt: TGTGCCAGCAGCGTAGAAGGGAGTGCGACTGAAGCTTTCTTT

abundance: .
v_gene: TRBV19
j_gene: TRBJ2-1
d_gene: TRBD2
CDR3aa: CASSIMVVAGNNEQFF
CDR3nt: TGTGCCAGTAGTATAATGGTGGTAGCGGGAAACAATGAGCAGTTCTTC

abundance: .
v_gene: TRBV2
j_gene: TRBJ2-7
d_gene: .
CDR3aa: CASSRTVSYEQYF
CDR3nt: TGTGCCAGCAGTCGGACAGTCTCCTACGAGCAGTACTTC

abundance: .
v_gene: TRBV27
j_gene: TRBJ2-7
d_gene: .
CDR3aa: CASSLQGPYEQYF
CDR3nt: TGTGCCAGCAGTTTACAGGGTCCCTACGAGCAGTACTTC

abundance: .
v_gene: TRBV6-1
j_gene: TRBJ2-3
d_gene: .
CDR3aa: CASSESSRSYTDTQYF
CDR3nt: TGTGCCAGCAGTGAATCCTCCCGGAGTTACACAGATACGCAGTATTTT

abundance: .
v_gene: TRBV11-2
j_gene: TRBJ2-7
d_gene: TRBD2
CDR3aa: CASSPGLAYEQYF
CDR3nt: TGTGCCAGCAGCCCTGGACTAGCCTACGAGCAGTACTTC

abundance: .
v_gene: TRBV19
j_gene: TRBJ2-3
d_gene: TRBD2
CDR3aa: CASSLGLAGDTDTQYF
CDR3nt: TGTGCCAGTAGTTTGGGACTAGCGGGAGACACAGATACGCAGTATTTT

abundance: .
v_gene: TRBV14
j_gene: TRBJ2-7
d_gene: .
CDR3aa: CASSQEVGRGNRVSHHEQYF
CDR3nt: TGTGCCAGCAGCCAAGAAGTGGGGAGGGGAAACAGGGTATCCCACCACGAGCAGTACTTC

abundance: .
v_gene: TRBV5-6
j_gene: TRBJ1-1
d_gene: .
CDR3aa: CASSLARDTEAFF
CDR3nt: TGTGCCAGCAGCTTGGCCAGGGACACTGAAGCTTTCTTT

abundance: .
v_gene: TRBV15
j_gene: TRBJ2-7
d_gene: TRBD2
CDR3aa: CATSREGGRESEQYF
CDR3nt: TGTGCCACCAGCAGAGAGGGAGGGAGGGAATCCGAGCAGTACTTC

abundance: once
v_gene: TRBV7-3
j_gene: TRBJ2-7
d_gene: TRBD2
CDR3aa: CASSPSGSSYEQYF
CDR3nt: TGTGCCAGCAGCCCGAGCGGGAGCTCCTACGAGCAGTACTTC

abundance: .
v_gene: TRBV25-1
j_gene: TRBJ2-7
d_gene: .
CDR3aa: CASSESVGEYEQYF
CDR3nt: TGTGCCAGCAGTGAATCCGTCGGGGAATACGAGCAGTACTTC

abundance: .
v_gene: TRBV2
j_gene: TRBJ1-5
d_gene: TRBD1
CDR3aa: CASSDGRGEDQPQHF
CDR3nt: TGTGCCAGCAGTGACGGCAGGGGGGAAGATCAGCCCCAGCATTTT

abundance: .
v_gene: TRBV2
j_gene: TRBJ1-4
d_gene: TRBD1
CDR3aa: CASSEYRGNEKLFF
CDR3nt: TGTGCCAGTAGTGAGTACAGGGGTAATGAAAAACTGTTTTTT

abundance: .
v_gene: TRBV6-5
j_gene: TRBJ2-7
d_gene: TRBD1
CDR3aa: CASSSSGTGFYEQYF
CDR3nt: TGTGCCAGCAGCTCCTCCGGGACAGGGTTTTACGAGCAGTACTTC

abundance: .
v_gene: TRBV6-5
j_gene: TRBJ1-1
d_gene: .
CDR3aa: CASSFPGNPEAFF
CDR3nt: TGTGCCAGCAGTTTTCCGGGAAACCCTGAAGCTTTCTTT

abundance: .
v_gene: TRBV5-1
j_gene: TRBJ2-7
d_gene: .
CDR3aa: CASSLVPGVSYEQYF
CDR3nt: TGCGCCAGCAGCTTGGTGCCGGGAGTGTCCTACGAGCAGTACTTC

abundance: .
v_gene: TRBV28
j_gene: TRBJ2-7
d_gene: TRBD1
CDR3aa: CASSFPGQGGEQYF
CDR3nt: TGTGCCAGCAGTTTTCCAGGACAGGGGGGGGAGCAGTACTTC